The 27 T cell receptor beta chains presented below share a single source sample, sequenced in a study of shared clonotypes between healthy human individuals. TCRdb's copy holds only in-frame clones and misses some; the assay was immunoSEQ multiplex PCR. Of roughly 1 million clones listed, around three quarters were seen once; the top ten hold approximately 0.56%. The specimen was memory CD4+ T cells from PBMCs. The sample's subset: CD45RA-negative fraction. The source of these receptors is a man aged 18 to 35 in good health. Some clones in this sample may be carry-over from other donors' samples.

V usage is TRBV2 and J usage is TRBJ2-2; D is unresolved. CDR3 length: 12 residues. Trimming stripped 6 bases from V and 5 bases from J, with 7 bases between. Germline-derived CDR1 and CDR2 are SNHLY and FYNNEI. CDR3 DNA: TGTGCCAGCAGCCTCATAACCGGGGAGCTGTTTTTT. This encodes CASSLITGELFF.

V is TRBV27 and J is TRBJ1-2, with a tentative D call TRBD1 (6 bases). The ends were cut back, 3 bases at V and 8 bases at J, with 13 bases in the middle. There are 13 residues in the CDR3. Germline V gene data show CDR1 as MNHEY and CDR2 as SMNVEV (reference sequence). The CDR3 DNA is TGTGCCAGCAGTTTCGGCGACAGGCTGGGCTACACCTTC. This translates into CASSFGDRLGYTF.

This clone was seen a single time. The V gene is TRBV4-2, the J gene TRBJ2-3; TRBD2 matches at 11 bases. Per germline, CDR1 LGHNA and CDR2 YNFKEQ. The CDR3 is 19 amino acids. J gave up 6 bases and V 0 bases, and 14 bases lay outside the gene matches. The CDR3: CASSQDLAGASGGRDTQYF. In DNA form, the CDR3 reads TGTGCCAGCAGCCAAGATCTGGCTGGGGCTAGCGGGGGGAGGGATACGCAGTATTTT.

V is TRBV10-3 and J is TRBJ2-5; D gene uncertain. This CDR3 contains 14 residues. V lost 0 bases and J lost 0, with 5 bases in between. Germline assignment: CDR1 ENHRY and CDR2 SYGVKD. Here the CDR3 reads CAISESTYQETQYF. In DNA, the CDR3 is TGTGCCATCAGTGAGTCGACGTACCAAGAGACCCAGTACTTC.

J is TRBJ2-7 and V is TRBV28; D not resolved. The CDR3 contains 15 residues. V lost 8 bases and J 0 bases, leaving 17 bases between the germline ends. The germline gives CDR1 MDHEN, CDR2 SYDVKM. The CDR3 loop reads CASPPRGRRSYEQYF. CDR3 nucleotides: TGTGCCAGCCCACCAAGAGGACGACGCTCCTACGAGCAGTACTTC. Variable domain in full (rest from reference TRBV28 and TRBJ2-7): DVKVTQSSRYLVKRTGEKVFLECVQDMDHENMFWYRQDPGLGLRLIYFSYDVKMKEKGDIPEGYSVSREKKERFSLILESASTNQTSMYLCASPPRGRRSYEQYFGPGTRLTVT.

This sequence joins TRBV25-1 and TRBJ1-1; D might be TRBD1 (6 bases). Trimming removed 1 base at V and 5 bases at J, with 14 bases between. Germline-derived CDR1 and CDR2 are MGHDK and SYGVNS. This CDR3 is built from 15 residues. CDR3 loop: CASSELGGAKTEAFF. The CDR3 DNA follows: TGTGCCAGCAGTGAATTGGGGGGGGCTAAGACTGAAGCTTTCTTT. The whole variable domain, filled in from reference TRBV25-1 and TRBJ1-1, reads EADIYQTPRYLVIGTGKKITLECSQTMGHDKMYWYQQDPGMELHLIHYSYGVNSTEKGDLSSESTVSRIRTEHFPLTLESARPSHTSQYLCASSELGGAKTEAFFGQGTRLTVV.

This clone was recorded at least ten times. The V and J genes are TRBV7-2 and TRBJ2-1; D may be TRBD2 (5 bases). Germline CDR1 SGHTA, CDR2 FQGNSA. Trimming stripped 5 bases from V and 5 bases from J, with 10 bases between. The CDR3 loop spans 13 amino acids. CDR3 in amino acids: CASSGSRDNEQFF. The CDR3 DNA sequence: TGTGCCAGCAGCGGTTCGCGGGACAATGAGCAGTTCTTC.

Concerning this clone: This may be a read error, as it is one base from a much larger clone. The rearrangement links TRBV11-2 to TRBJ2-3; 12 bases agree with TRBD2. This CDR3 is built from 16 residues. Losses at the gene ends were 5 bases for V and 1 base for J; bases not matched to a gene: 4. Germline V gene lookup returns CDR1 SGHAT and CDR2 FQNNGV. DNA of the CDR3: TGTGCCAGCAGCCCTGGGACTAGCGGGCGCACAGATACGCAGTATTTT. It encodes CASSPGTSGRTDTQYF.

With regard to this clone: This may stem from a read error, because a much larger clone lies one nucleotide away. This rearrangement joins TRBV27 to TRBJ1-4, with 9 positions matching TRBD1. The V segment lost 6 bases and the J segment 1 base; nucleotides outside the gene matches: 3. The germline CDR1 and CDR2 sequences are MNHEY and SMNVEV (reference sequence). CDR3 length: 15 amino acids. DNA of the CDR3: TGTGCCAGCAGCTCGACAGGGGGAACTAATGAAAAACTGTTTTTT. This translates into CASSSTGGTNEKLFF.

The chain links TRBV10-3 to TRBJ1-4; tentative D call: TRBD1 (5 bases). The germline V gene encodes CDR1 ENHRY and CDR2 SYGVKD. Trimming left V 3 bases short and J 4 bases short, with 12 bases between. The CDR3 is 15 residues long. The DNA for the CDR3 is TGTGCCATCAGTGAATTCGGGGGGAATAATGAAAAACTGTTTTTT. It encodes CAISEFGGNNEKLFF.

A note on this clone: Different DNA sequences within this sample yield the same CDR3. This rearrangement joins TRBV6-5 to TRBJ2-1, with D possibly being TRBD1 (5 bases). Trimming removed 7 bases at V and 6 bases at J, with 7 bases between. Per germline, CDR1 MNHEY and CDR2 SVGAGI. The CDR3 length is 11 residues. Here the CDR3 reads CASTRGNEQFF. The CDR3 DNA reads TGTGCCAGCACTAGGGGCAATGAGCAGTTCTTC.

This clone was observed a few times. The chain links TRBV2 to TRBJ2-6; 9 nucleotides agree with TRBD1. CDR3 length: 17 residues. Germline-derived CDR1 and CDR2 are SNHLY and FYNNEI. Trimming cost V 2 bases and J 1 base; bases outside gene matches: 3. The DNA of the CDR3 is TGTGCCAGCAGTGAAACAGGGGGCCTATCTGGGGCCAACGTCCTGACTTTC. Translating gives CASSETGGLSGANVLTF.

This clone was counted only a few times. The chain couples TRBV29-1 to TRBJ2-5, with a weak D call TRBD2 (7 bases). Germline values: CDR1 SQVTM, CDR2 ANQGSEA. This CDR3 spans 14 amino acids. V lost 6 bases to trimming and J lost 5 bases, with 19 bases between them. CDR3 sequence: CSVARGARDETQYF. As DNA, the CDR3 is TGCAGCGTGGCCCGGGGGGCGCGGGATGAGACCCAGTACTTC.

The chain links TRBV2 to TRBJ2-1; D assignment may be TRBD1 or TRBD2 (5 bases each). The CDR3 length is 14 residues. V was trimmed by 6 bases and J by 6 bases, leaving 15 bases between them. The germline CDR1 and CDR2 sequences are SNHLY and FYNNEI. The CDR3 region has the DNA TGTGCCAGCAGACCCGGGACGGGGCGCAATGAGCAGTTCTTC. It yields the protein CASRPGTGRNEQFF.

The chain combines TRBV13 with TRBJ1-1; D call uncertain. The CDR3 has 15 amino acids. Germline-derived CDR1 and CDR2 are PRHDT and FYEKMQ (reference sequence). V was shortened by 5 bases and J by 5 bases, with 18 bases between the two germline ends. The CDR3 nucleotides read TGTGCCAGCAGCGCGAAGGTGGCCGGTAAGACTGAAGCTTTCTTT. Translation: CASSAKVAGKTEAFF.

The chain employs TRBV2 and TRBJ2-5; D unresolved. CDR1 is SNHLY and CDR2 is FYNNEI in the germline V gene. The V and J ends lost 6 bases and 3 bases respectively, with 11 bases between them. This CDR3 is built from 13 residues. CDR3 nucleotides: TGTGCCAGCAGCCACGACTCGGAAGAGACCCAGTACTTC. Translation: CASSHDSEETQYF.

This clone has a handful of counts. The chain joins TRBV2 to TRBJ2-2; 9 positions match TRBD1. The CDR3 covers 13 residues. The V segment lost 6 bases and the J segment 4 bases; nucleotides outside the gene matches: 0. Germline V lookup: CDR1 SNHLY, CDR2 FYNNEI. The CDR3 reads CASRDRGTGELFF. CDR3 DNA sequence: TGTGCCAGCAGGGACAGGGGCACCGGGGAGCTGTTTTTT.

The chain's CDR3 is CASTLGRGTDTQYF. The CDR3 coding sequence is TGTGCCAGTACTTTGGGGAGGGGGACAGATACGCAGTATTTT. The chain links TRBV6-6 to TRBJ2-3, with D maybe TRBD2 (7 bases). The CDR3 consists of 14 residues. The germline V and J ends were trimmed by 9 bases and 3 bases, with 16 bases remaining between them. The V gene's germline CDR1 is MNHNY and CDR2 SVGAGI (reference sequence).

The DNA for the CDR3 is TGCAGTGCTGACACAGGGGAGACCCAGTACTTC. It specifies CSADTGETQYF. This chain uses TRBV20-1 with TRBJ2-5; D might be TRBD1 (6 bases). The germline V and J ends were trimmed by 5 bases and 5 bases, with 9 bases remaining between them. Germline CDR1 and CDR2: DFQATT and SNEGSKA (reference sequence). CDR3 length equals 11 residues.

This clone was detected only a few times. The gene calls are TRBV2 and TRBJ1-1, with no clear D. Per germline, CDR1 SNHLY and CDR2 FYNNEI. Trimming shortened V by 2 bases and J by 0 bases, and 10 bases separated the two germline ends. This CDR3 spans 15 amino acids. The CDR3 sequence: CASSEPGRMNTEAFF. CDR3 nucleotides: TGTGCCAGCAGTGAACCTGGCAGAATGAACACTGAAGCTTTCTTT.

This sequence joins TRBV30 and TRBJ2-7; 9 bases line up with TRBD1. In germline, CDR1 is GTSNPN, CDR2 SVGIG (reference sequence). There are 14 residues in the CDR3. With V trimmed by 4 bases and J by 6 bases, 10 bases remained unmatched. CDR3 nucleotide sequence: TGTGCCTGGACCCCGGGACAGGGAAACGTCGAGCAGTACTTC. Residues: CAWTPGQGNVEQYF.

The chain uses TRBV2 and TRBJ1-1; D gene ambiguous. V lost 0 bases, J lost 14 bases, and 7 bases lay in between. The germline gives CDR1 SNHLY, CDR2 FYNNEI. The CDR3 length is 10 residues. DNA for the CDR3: TGTGCCAGCAGTGAAGCGCGACAATTCTTT. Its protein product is CASSEARQFF.

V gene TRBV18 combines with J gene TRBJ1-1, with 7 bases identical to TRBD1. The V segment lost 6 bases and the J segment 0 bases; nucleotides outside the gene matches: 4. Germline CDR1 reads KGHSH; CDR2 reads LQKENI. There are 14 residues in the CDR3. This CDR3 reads CASSQGVMNTEAFF. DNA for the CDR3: TGTGCCAGCTCTCAGGGGGTTATGAACACTGAAGCTTTCTTT.

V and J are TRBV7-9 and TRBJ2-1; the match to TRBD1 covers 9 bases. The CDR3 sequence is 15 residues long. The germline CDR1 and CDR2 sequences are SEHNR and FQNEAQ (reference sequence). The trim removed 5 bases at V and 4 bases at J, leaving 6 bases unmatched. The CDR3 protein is CASSPLGTGYNEQFF. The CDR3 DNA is TGTGCCAGCAGCCCACTTGGGACAGGGTACAATGAGCAGTTCTTC.

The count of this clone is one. CDR3 sequence reads: CASSPMGGEYGYTF. The CDR3 coding sequence is TGTGCCAGCAGCCCCATGGGGGGCGAGTATGGCTACACCTTC. The chain is built from TRBV5-6 and TRBJ1-2, with D possibly TRBD1 on 6 matching bases. V was pared by 4 bases and J by 5 bases, with 15 bases between. Per germline, CDR1 SGHDT and CDR2 YYEEEE. The CDR3 contains 14 residues.

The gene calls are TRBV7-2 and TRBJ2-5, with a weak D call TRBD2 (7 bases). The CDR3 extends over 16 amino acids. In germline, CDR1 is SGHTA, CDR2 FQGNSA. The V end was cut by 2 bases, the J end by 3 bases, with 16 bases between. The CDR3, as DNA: TGTGCCAGCAGCTTAAAGGGGGGAGGGACGGAAGAGACCCAGTACTTC. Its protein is CASSLKGGGTEETQYF.

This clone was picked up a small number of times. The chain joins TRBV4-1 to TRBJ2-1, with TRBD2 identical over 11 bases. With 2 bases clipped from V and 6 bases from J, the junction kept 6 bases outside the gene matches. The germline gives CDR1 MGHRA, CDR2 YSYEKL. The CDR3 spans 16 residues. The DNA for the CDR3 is TGCGCCAGCAGCCAACCCCTAGCGGGAGGAGGCAATGAGCAGTTCTTC. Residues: CASSQPLAGGGNEQFF.